This TCR beta chain was recorded in a study of cytomegalovirus exposure and HLA in healthy donors. The study, taken as a whole, reports: High specificity and sensitivity for cytomegalovirus status were reported for the classifier. A cluster of highly shared sequence variants was likely a sequencing artifact. As a later analysis showed, a missense DCLRE1C variant was linked to trimming of TCR beta V- and J-genes. Prediction of most subjects' HLA-A and HLA-B alleles by TCR beta sequences was reportedly accurate.

CDR1 is SQVTM and CDR2 is ANQGSEA in the germline V gene. Trimming cost V 8 bases and J 5 bases; bases outside gene matches: 9. This CDR3 is built from 13 residues. The PCR had 60 Vbeta and 13 Jbeta primers. Clones were read by immunoSEQ multiplex PCR, and TCRdb kept only the in-frame ones, dropping some. The sample has 160,000 or so clones, about 75% seen once. This clone was seen more than once but under ten times. Antigen unknown. The source material was PBMCs. The rearrangement links TRBV29-1 to TRBJ2-1; the match to TRBD2 covers 7 bases. The clonotype comes from a female donor in good health and CMV-seronegative. The CDR3 bases are TGCAGCTCGGAAGGACTAGGAGACAATGAGCAGTTCTTC. Its protein product is CSSEGLGDNEQFF.